This passage covers 23 T cell receptor beta chains from one sample sequenced in a study of T-cell reconstitution after alpha-beta-depleted transplantation in children. The TCRbeta library was prepared with unique molecular identifiers. MiXCR, run by TCRdb on the PCR reads, gives a single entry per CDR3 protein. Found here are around 420,000 distinct CDR3 sequences, around 15% of them singletons; the top ten hold 25% to 35%. The sample was PBMCs, mostly from graft donor cells, taken 360 days after TCRalphabeta/CD19-depleted stem cell transplant. The receptors shown here come from a boy less than two years old who had a stem cell transplant for Wiskott-Aldrich syndrome, so the T cells may come from the graft donor.

The rearrangement uses TRBV20-1 and TRBJ2-3, with 7 nucleotides matching TRBD2. Per the germline V gene, CDR1 is DFQATT and CDR2 is SNEGSKA (reference sequence). The CDR3 length is 12 residues. The J segment lost 4 bases and the V segment lost 3 bases, leaving 1 base of the junction unmatched. The CDR3 reads CSARTSSDTQYF. CDR3 sequence (DNA): TGCAGTGCTAGGACTAGCTCAGATACGCAGTATTTT.

There are a few counts of this clonotype. V and J are TRBV27 and TRBJ1-6; D ambiguous. Germline V gives CDR1 MNHEY, CDR2 SMNVEV (reference sequence). This CDR3 region has 15 residues. Trimming took off 6 bases at V and 4 bases at J, with 13 bases between the two ends. The DNA for the CDR3 is TGTGCCAGCAGCACCGTATCAGGATATAATTCACCCCTCCACTTT. This sequence encodes CASSTVSGYNSPLHF.

V and J are TRBV3-1 and TRBJ2-5, with TRBD1 matching over 9 bases. This CDR3 is built from 16 residues. Per the germline V gene, CDR1 is LGHDT and CDR2 is YNNKEL (reference sequence). Trimming cost V 0 bases and J 5 bases; bases outside gene matches: 7. The CDR3 coding sequence is TGTGCCAGCAGCCAAGATTGGACAGGGGAGCAGGAGACCCAGTACTTC. It yields the protein CASSQDWTGEQETQYF.

This clonotype was seen only a few times. The V and J genes are TRBV12-3 or TRBV12-4 and TRBJ1-1, with no clear D. V shed 7 bases and J shed 0 bases, with 9 bases lying between them. The CDR3 loop spans 13 amino acids. In nucleotides, the CDR3 is TGTGCCAGCACCACTCCGGTGAACACTGAAGCTTTCTTT. Encoded protein: CASTTPVNTEAFF.

This clonotype came up a few times. The chain couples TRBV6-1 to TRBJ2-5; 12 nucleotides agree with TRBD2. There are 15 residues in the CDR3. Trimming cost V 6 bases and J 5 bases; bases outside gene matches: 7. The V gene's germline CDR1 is MNHNS and CDR2 SASEGT. CDR3 nucleotide sequence: TGTGCCAGCAGCGCTAGCGGGGGGGCTTTTGAGACCCAGTACTTC. It encodes CASSASGGAFETQYF.

The chain joins TRBV20-1 to TRBJ2-7, with D possibly TRBD2 on 5 matching bases. Germline CDR1 DFQATT, CDR2 SNEGSKA (reference sequence). The CDR3 contains 15 residues. The ends were cut back, 1 base at V and 2 bases at J, with 15 bases in the middle. The CDR3: CSARVTLAGPYEQYF. CDR3 DNA sequence: TGCAGTGCTAGAGTAACCCTAGCTGGGCCCTACGAGCAGTACTTC.

The chain recombines TRBV5-1 with TRBJ2-3; the D gene is possibly TRBD2 (5 bases). Between the trimmed V and J ends, which lost 6 bases and 2 bases, there was a span of 13 bases. The germline CDR1 and CDR2 sequences are SGHRS and YFSETQ. The CDR3 runs 14 residues. The CDR3 DNA is TGCGCCAGCACCCCCGGAGCGGACACAGATACGCAGTATTTT. It specifies CASTPGADTDTQYF. The full variable domain, with the rest looked up from reference TRBV5-1 and TRBJ2-3, is KAGVTQTPRYLIKTRGQQVTLSCSPISGHRSVSWYQQTPGQGLQFLFEYFSETQRNKGNFPGRFSGRQFSNSRSEMNVSTLELGDSALYLCASTPGADTDTQYFGPGTRLTVL.

The rearrangement joins TRBV2 to TRBJ2-7; D might be TRBD1 (6 bases). This CDR3 spans 12 amino acids. CDR1 and CDR2 (germline): SNHLY, FYNNEI. Trimming stripped 7 bases from V and 6 bases from J, with 13 bases between. The CDR3 region has the DNA TGTGCCAGCATTGGGGGCAGGTTCGAGCAGTACTTC. Translated, it gives CASIGGRFEQYF.

The chain recombines TRBV13 with TRBJ2-1; possible D gene TRBD1, 6 bases. Germline V CDR1 and CDR2: PRHDT, FYEKMQ (reference sequence). The CDR3 has 12 amino acids. V was cut by 5 bases and J by 15 bases, with 17 bases left in between. The CDR3 coding sequence is TGTGCCAGCAGCCAAAGGACAGCGAGAGGGTTCTTC. Its translation is CASSQRTARGFF. The whole variable domain, filled in from reference TRBV13 and TRBJ2-1, reads AAGVIQSPRHLIKEKRETATLKCYPIPRHDTVYWYQQGPGQDPQFLISFYEKMQSDKGSIPDRFSAQQFSDYHSELNMSSLELGDSALYFCASSQRTARGFFGPGTRLTVL.

The chain joins TRBV2 to TRBJ2-1, with D hard to call. V shed 3 bases and J shed 4 bases, with 7 bases lying between them. Germline CDR1 and CDR2: SNHLY and FYNNEI. This CDR3 is 13 amino acids long. The CDR3 DNA follows: TGTGCCAGCAGTGACGGCGGTTACAATGAGCAGTTCTTC. Amino acid sequence: CASSDGGYNEQFF.

The V gene is TRBV7-8, the J gene TRBJ1-1, with a tentative D call TRBD1 (5 bases). V was cut by 1 base and J by 1 base, with 10 bases left in between. Germline V lookup: CDR1 SGHVS, CDR2 FQNEAQ. This CDR3 has 15 residues. CDR3 loop: CASSLGYRTNTEAFF. CDR3 sequence (DNA): TGTGCCAGCAGCTTAGGGTACAGGACGAACACTGAAGCTTTCTTT. Filled out from reference TRBV7-8 and TRBJ1-1, the complete variable domain reads GAGVSQSPRYKVAKRGQDVALRCDPISGHVSLFWYQQALGQGPEFLTYFQNEAQLDKSGLPSDRFFAERPEGSVSTLKIQRTQQEDSAVYLCASSLGYRTNTEAFFGQGTRLTVV.

This clonotype has a handful of counts. The rearrangement uses TRBV3-1 and TRBJ2-7, with D possibly matching TRBD1 (6 bases). CDR1 and CDR2 (germline): LGHDT, YNNKEL (reference sequence). Trimming left V 4 bases short and J 6 bases short, with 22 bases between. This CDR3 region has 16 residues. The CDR3 DNA reads TGTGCCAGCAGCCCAAGAGGGACAACGTACATTATCGAGCAGTACTTC. This codes for CASSPRGTTYIIEQYF.

The rearrangement joins TRBV28 to TRBJ2-7; TRBD2 aligns across 7 bases. CDR3 length: 15 residues. CDR1 is MDHEN and CDR2 is SYDVKM in the germline V gene. After removal of 2 bases from V and 3 bases from J, the junction contained 7 bases not matched to a gene. CDR3 protein: CASSLRWGGDYEQYF. The DNA for the CDR3 is TGTGCCAGCAGTTTACGATGGGGAGGGGACTACGAGCAGTACTTC.

The table lists this clonotype with a few counts. The V call is TRBV9, the J call TRBJ2-2, with 8 bases matching TRBD2. J lost 5 bases, V lost 0 bases, and 6 bases had no gene match. This CDR3 has 16 residues. The germline CDR1 and CDR2 sequences are SGDLS and YYNGEE. In DNA, the CDR3 is TGTGCCAGCAGCGTAGTTGGGACTAGGTGGACCGGGGAGCTGTTTTTT. This gives the protein CASSVVGTRWTGELFF.

This chain uses TRBV7-9 with TRBJ2-6; D unresolved. Germline V lookup: CDR1 SEHNR, CDR2 FQNEAQ (reference sequence). V shed 8 bases and J shed 0 bases, with 8 bases lying between them. The CDR3 sequence is 14 residues long. The CDR3, as DNA: TGTGCCAGCGGTTGGATCTCTGGGGCCAACGTCCTGACTTTC. Amino acid sequence: CASGWISGANVLTF. The full variable domain, completed using reference TRBV7-9 and TRBJ2-6, is DTGVSQNPRHKITKRGQNVTFRCDPISEHNRLYWYRQTLGQGPEFLTYFQNEAQLEKSRLLSDRFSAERPKGSFSTLEIQRTEQGDSAMYLCASGWISGANVLTFGAGSRLTVL.

The V and J genes are TRBV7-2 and TRBJ2-1, with 8 bases aligning to TRBD2. Germline lookup yields CDR1 SGHTA and CDR2 FQGNSA. This CDR3 has 15 residues. The V gene end was trimmed by 2 bases and the J gene end by 3 bases; junction bases not matched to a gene: 3. CDR3 in DNA: TGTGCCAGCAGCTTATTGCTAGCGGGCTACAATGAGCAGTTCTTC. Amino acid sequence: CASSLLLAGYNEQFF.

This chain uses TRBV4-3 with TRBJ2-4; no clear D gene. Germline values: CDR1 LGHNA, CDR2 YSLEER. The V and J ends lost 3 bases and 0 bases respectively, with 12 bases between them. The CDR3 length is 16 residues. This chain's CDR3 is CASSQAMWTAKNIQYF. As DNA, the CDR3 is TGCGCCAGCAGCCAGGCTATGTGGACAGCCAAAAACATTCAGTACTTC.

This chain connects TRBV11-2 to TRBJ2-4; possible D gene TRBD1, 6 bases. Trimming left V 4 bases short and J 5 bases short, with 15 bases between. The CDR3 totals 15 residues. Germline V gene lookup returns CDR1 SGHAT and CDR2 FQNNGV. The CDR3 is CASSSLQGGQNIQYF. The CDR3 nucleotides are TGTGCCAGCAGCTCGCTGCAAGGGGGTCAAAACATTCAGTACTTC.

The chain uses TRBV11-2 and TRBJ2-5; weak D call: TRBD1 (5 bases). Germline V CDR1 and CDR2: SGHAT, FQNNGV. The CDR3 is 14 residues long. V lost 5 bases to trimming and J lost 2 bases, with 12 bases between them. The CDR3: CASSLYQGQETQYF. CDR3 coding DNA: TGTGCCAGCAGCCTATATCAGGGACAAGAGACCCAGTACTTC.

The chain couples TRBV5-6 to TRBJ2-5; D is undetermined. V lost 1 base to trimming and J lost 7 bases, with 5 bases between them. CDR3 size: 11 residues. Germline V gene lookup returns CDR1 SGHDT and CDR2 YYEEEE. CDR3 nucleotide sequence: TGTGCCAGCAGCTTGACGGCGACCCAGTACTTC. It specifies CASSLTATQYF.

This rearrangement joins TRBV11-2 to TRBJ2-4; D is uncertain. The germline V gene encodes CDR1 SGHAT and CDR2 FQNNGV. V lost 3 bases and J lost 1, with 19 bases in between. The CDR3 extends over 18 amino acids. The CDR3 protein is CASSLDPNPLGAKNIQYF. DNA of the CDR3: TGTGCCAGCAGCTTGGATCCGAATCCTTTGGGGGCCAAAAACATTCAGTACTTC.

This clonotype appeared a few times. The V gene is TRBV11-2, the J gene TRBJ2-7; tentative D call: TRBD1 (5 bases). Germline V gene data show CDR1 as SGHAT and CDR2 as FQNNGV. V lost 3 bases and J 4 bases, leaving 13 bases between the germline ends. CDR3 length: 14 residues. The CDR3, as DNA: TGTGCCAGCAGCTTTAGGAGACAGATTTACGAGCAGTACTTC. This translates into CASSFRRQIYEQYF.

The chain joins TRBV5-1 to TRBJ2-5; 7 bases align to TRBD2. The V and J ends lost 5 bases and 4 bases, in that order; junction bases with no gene match: 5. There are 13 residues in the CDR3. CDR1 SGHRS and CDR2 YFSETQ come from the germline V gene. DNA for the CDR3: TGCGCCAGCAGAATTTCGGGGGGAGAGACCCAGTACTTC. Translation: CASRISGGETQYF.